These 5 T cell receptor beta chains came from one sample sequenced in a study of CD8 T cells in Susac syndrome. Reverse transcription used about 0.45 to 1 ug RNA and random hexamers. TCRdb re-analysed the immunoSEQ multiplex PCR reads in MiXCR, keeping a single row per CDR3 protein. Of roughly 180,000 distinct CDR3 sequences in the sample, about 95% were seen once. Sequencing used CD4+ T cells from PBMCs. Every receptor here comes from a human donor in good health.

The chain is built from TRBV3-1 and TRBJ2-5, with TRBD1 matching over 8 bases. The CDR3 spans 13 residues. Germline CDR1 and CDR2: LGHDT and YNNKEL (reference sequence). J lost 6 bases, V lost 3 bases, and 3 bases had no gene match. The CDR3 DNA is TGTGCCAGCAGCCACCACAGGGGGAAGACCCAGTACTTC. It encodes CASSHHRGKTQYF.

This clonotype occurred once. The gene calls are TRBV9 and TRBJ2-3; 10 positions match TRBD2. The CDR3 is made up of 15 amino acids. Germline V gene sequence: CDR1 SGDLS, CDR2 YYNGEE. The ends lost 4 bases at V and 6 bases at J; junction bases unmatched: 8. CDR3 DNA: TGTGCCAGCAGCCTCTCGGCTAGCGGGAGTGATACGCAGTATTTT. Its translation is CASSLSASGSDTQYF.

This chain joins TRBV30 and TRBJ2-1, with D possibly TRBD2 on 7 matching bases. Germline-derived CDR1 and CDR2 are GTSNPN and SVGIG (reference sequence). The length of the CDR3 is 12 residues. Trimming removed 7 bases at V and 10 bases at J, with 17 bases between. The chain's CDR3 is CALGGLAEEQFF. The CDR3 DNA follows: TGTGCCTTGGGGGGGCTAGCTGAAGAGCAGTTCTTC.

This clonotype was observed a single time. The chain has TRBV20-1 and TRBJ2-1; the D is unclear. Trimming took off 1 base at V and 3 bases at J, with 4 bases between the two ends. The CDR3 spans 12 residues. The germline CDR1 and CDR2 sequences are DFQATT and SNEGSKA (reference sequence). The CDR3 here is CSARVHYNEQFF. In nucleotides, the CDR3 is TGCAGTGCTAGAGTGCACTACAATGAGCAGTTCTTC.

The V call is TRBV20-1, the J call TRBJ2-1; 8 positions agree with TRBD1. Trimming at V came to 0 bases and at J to 6 bases, leaving 10 bases not matched to a gene. CDR1 and CDR2 from the germline V gene are DFQATT and SNEGSKA (reference sequence). This CDR3 is 16 amino acids long. The CDR3 DNA reads as TGCAGTGCTAGAGATCGGGGAAGGACAGGGCTCAATGAGCAGTTCTTC. This translates into CSARDRGRTGLNEQFF.